This T cell receptor (beta chain) was retrieved from a study of patients and donors after allogeneic stem cell transplantation. V gave up 7 bases and J gave up 5 bases; unmatched junction bases: 19. The CDR3 has 17 residues. TCRdb processed the RT-PCR reads anew with MiXCR; each CDR3 protein has one entry. This sample has over 65,000 distinct CDR3 sequences, with 26% found just once. The chain recombines TRBV12-3 or TRBV12-4 with TRBJ1-2; the match to TRBD1 covers 7 bases. The sample was blood, either unsorted or a sorted T cell fraction (not recorded which). This receptor was obtained from a human donor who was either an allogeneic HSCT recipient or a stem cell or donor lymphocyte infusion donor (not recorded which). It is not recorded whose cells these are; they may come from a transplant donor. CDR3 residues: CASNPIGPTGKYYGYTF. The CDR3 DNA reads TGTGCCAGCAATCCAATAGGGCCGACAGGGAAGTATTATGGCTACACCTTC.